The 9 T cell receptor beta chains reported below all come from one sample, sequenced in a study of blood T cell repertoires in COVID-19. TCRdb's table, derived via immunoSEQ multiplex PCR, lists solely in-frame clones and lacks some. Of 40,000 to 45,000 clones listed, roughly nine tenths are singletons. The sequencing input was peripheral blood. The receptors stem from a human donor in a cohort sampled during active COVID-19.

J is TRBJ2-6 and V is TRBV5-8, with D perhaps matching TRBD2 (6 bases). Germline values: CDR1 SGHTS, CDR2 YDEGEE. V dropped 3 bases and J dropped 0 bases, with 16 bases sitting between them. CDR3 length: 18 residues. CDR3 DNA sequence: TGTGCCAGCAGCTATCTGGAGGGACGGAGCTCTGGGGCCAACGTCCTGACTTTC. Its protein product is CASSYLEGRSSGANVLTF.

The gene calls are TRBV5-5 and TRBJ1-1; 8 positions match TRBD1. The V gene's germline CDR1 is SGHKS and CDR2 YYEKEE (reference sequence). The CDR3 is 16 amino acids. With V trimmed by 4 bases and J by 5 bases, 13 bases remained unmatched. DNA for the CDR3: TGTGCCAGCAGCATCAGGGGGCGAGGCGGAGAAACTGAAGCTTTCTTT. It encodes CASSIRGRGGETEAFF.

V gene TRBV18 combines with J gene TRBJ1-3; 10 positions agree with TRBD1. The V segment lost 0 bases and the J segment 0 bases; nucleotides outside the gene matches: 8. Germline CDR1 KGHSH, CDR2 LQKENI. The CDR3 sequence is 19 residues long. The CDR3 protein is CASSPPRLGQGTSGNTIYF. In DNA, the CDR3 is TGTGCCAGCTCACCACCGAGGCTGGGACAGGGGACCTCTGGAAACACCATATATTTT.

The chain carries TRBV7-8 and TRBJ1-4; unclear D gene. Germline V gene data show CDR1 as SGHVS and CDR2 as FQNEAQ. Between the trimmed V and J ends, which lost 9 bases and 0 bases, there was a span of 8 bases. This CDR3 is 13 amino acids long. The CDR3 reads CASQAATNEKLFF. The CDR3 DNA reads TGTGCCAGTCAGGCCGCAACTAATGAAAAACTGTTTTTT.

The DNA for the CDR3 is TGTGCCAGCAGCTTAGCGGTTGGAGGCAACACTGAAGCTTTCTTT. It codes for CASSLAVGGNTEAFF. This chain links TRBV7-9 with TRBJ1-1; no clear D gene. CDR1 is SEHNR, CDR2 FQNEAQ, per germline (reference sequence). This CDR3 has 15 amino acids. V lost 0 bases and J lost 2, with 10 bases in between.

The chain combines TRBV25-1 with TRBJ2-1, with no clear D. V was pared by 6 bases and J by 7 bases, with 13 bases between. Germline V gene lookup returns CDR1 MGHDK and CDR2 SYGVNS. This CDR3 region has 13 residues. CDR3 nucleotide sequence: TGTGCCAGCAGCGAGACGGCCGGGAATGAGCAGTTCTTC. Its translation: CASSETAGNEQFF.

This chain links TRBV11-2 with TRBJ2-1; D gene unclear. Germline CDR1 is SGHAT and CDR2 is FQNNGV. The V and J ends lost 5 bases and 3 bases respectively, with 14 bases between them. The CDR3 spans 15 residues. CDR3 coding DNA: TGTGCCAGCAGCGTCCATTTTGGCGGCTACAATGAGCAGTTCTTC. This sequence encodes CASSVHFGGYNEQFF.

This chain connects TRBV6-2 or TRBV6-3 to TRBJ2-7, with D uncertain. Between the trimmed V and J ends, which lost 0 bases and 3 bases, there was a span of 9 bases. Germline assignment: CDR1 MNHEY and CDR2 SVGEGT. The CDR3 loop spans 14 amino acids. The CDR3 DNA reads TGTGCCAGCAGTTACTCGAAGCGCCTCTACGAGCAGTACTTC. Translation: CASSYSKRLYEQYF.

The chain has TRBV27 and TRBJ2-7; D unclear. The CDR3 spans 15 residues. Trimming left V 5 bases short and J 0 bases short, with 14 bases between. Germline V gene data show CDR1 as MNHEY and CDR2 as SMNVEV (reference sequence). This CDR3 is CASSPWRPLSYEQYF. The DNA of the CDR3 is TGTGCCAGCAGTCCCTGGAGACCCCTCTCCTACGAGCAGTACTTC.